The rows below give T cell receptor beta chains drawn from one sample of a study of post-analysis software for immune sequencing data. TCRdb re-called the PCR reads with MiXCR, one entry per CDR3 protein. The sample lists hundreds of thousands of distinct CDR3 sequences, around 44% occurring once. Source material: blood. The receptors were sampled from a girl aged 5-17 years with multiple sclerosis. The CDR3 runs from the conserved cysteine through the conserved F or W. The D gene is left open where the match is weak. Clone size appears in some rows only: once, few, many, or a class for an expanded clone.

j_call | d_call | clone_size | v_call | cdr3_nt | cdr3_aa
TRBJ2-3 | TRBD2 | once | TRBV20-1 | TGCAGTGCACCCGGGACTATCGCCACAGATACGCAGTATTTT | CSAPGTIATDTQYF
TRBJ2-7 | NA | NA | TRBV6-5 | TGTGCCAGCAGTCTTATTAGCGGAGCCTACGAGCAGTACTTC | CASSLISGAYEQYF
TRBJ2-3 | NA | NA | TRBV7-2 | TGTGCCAGCAGCTTAGGGTTAGCGTCGGCAGATACGCAGTATTTT | CASSLGLASADTQYF
TRBJ2-5 | TRBD2 | few | TRBV6-1 | TGTGCCAGCACTCCACCCGCAGGGAGACTAGCGGAGATACAAGAGACCCAGTACTTC | CASTPPAGRLAEIQETQYF
TRBJ1-4 | TRBD1 | few | TRBV27 | TGTGCCAGCAGTTTAAACAGGGGAAATGAAAAACTGTTTTTT | CASSLNRGNEKLFF
TRBJ1-2 | NA | few | TRBV20-1 | TGCAGTGCTAGAGTAATGAACAGGGCCAACTATGGCTACACCTTC | CSARVMNRANYGYTF
TRBJ1-2 | NA | NA | TRBV12-3/TRBV12-4 | TGTGCCAGCAGCCGCCTCGGGGGCTATGGCTACACCTTC | CASSRLGGYGYTF
TRBJ1-2 | TRBD1 | NA | TRBV2 | TGTGCCAGCAGTGAAATTGGGGGACAGACCTTTAACTATGGCTACACCTTC | CASSEIGGQTFNYGYTF
TRBJ2-7 | NA | few | TRBV6-6 | TGTGCCAGCTGGGACCGGCGCTCCTACGAGCAGTACTTC | CASWDRRSYEQYF
TRBJ2-1 | NA | few | TRBV5-5 | TGTGCCAGCAGCTTGGATCAGGGAAGTAATGAGCAGTTCTTC | CASSLDQGSNEQFF
TRBJ2-7 | NA | few | TRBV5-1 | TGTGCCAGCAGCGTGGCCTACGAGCAGTACTTC | CASSVAYEQYF
TRBJ1-2 | TRBD1 | few | TRBV2 | TGTGCCAGCAGGGACAGGGGGCCGTCGGGTGGCTACACCTTC | CASRDRGPSGGYTF
TRBJ2-1 | NA | NA | TRBV12-3/TRBV12-4 | TGTGCCAGCCTGAGGGGTAATGAGCAGTTCTTC | CASLRGNEQFF
TRBJ1-4 | NA | NA | TRBV29-1 | TGCAGCGTTGGCACGGGCGGAAAACTGTTTTTT | CSVGTGGKLFF
TRBJ1-2 | NA | NA | TRBV9 | TGTGCCAGCAGCCTAGAGGGTGGGAGTTTCGACTATGGCTACACCTTC | CASSLEGGSFDYGYTF
TRBJ2-5 | NA | NA | TRBV12-3/TRBV12-4 | TGTGCCAGCAGGCCCCAGGGGGGGGTCCAAGAGACCCAGTACTTC | CASRPQGGVQETQYF
TRBJ2-7 | TRBD1 | NA | TRBV5-1 | TGCGCCAGCAGCTCACAGGGGGCAACCTCCTACGAGCAGTACTTC | CASSSQGATSYEQYF
TRBJ2-3 | NA | few | TRBV29-1 | TGCAGCGTTGGACTCAGCACAGATACGCAGTATTTT | CSVGLSTDTQYF
TRBJ2-7 | TRBD2 | NA | TRBV12-3/TRBV12-4 | TGTGCCAGCGACAAACACGAGCGGGACTACGAGCAGTACTTC | CASDKHERDYEQYF
TRBJ1-2 | NA | few | TRBV19 | TGTGCCAGTACCTCGACCTATGGCTACACCTTC | CASTSTYGYTF
TRBJ1-5 | NA | few | TRBV12-3/TRBV12-4 | TGTGCCAGCAGTTTACGAGGGAGCCCCAAGCCCCAGCATTTT | CASSLRGSPKPQHF
TRBJ2-7 | NA | NA | TRBV20-1 | TGCAGTGCTAATTCAGGGCCGCCCTACGAGCAGTACTTC | CSANSGPPYEQYF
TRBJ1-2 | NA | few | TRBV20-1 | TGCAGTGCTAGCGGCGTACAGTTGGGCTTCTATGGCTACACCTTC | CSASGVQLGFYGYTF
TRBJ2-4 | TRBD1 | NA | TRBV6-6 | TGTGCCAGCAGTTACTCAACAGGGGGGATGGTGAACATTCAGTACTTC | CASSYSTGGMVNIQYF
TRBJ2-5 | NA | NA | TRBV12-3/TRBV12-4 | TGTGCCACCACCAGAGCGACAGCCTCGCAAGAGACCCAGTACTTC | CATTRATASQETQYF
TRBJ2-6 | NA | NA | TRBV3-1 | TGTGCCAGCAGCCAAGTTCGCAGAGCCTCTGGGGCCAACGTCCTGACTTTC | CASSQVRRASGANVLTF
TRBJ2-6 | NA | few | TRBV29-1 | TGCAGCGTTACCGGGGCAGACTCTGGGGCCAACGTCCTGACTTTC | CSVTGADSGANVLTF
TRBJ2-1 | TRBD2 | few | TRBV12-3/TRBV12-4 | TGTGCCAGCAGTTTTAGTAGATTTGCAACGGCTAGCGGACGCAATGAGCAGTTCTTC | CASSFSRFATASGRNEQFF
TRBJ1-2 | NA | NA | TRBV30 | TGTGCCTGGAGTGTACGTCGGGGCCGCGGCTACACCTTC | CAWSVRRGRGYTF
TRBJ2-3 | NA | NA | TRBV5-6 | TGTGCCAGCAGCCCACTAGGGGGACTCATTCGGGATACGCAGTATTTT | CASSPLGGLIRDTQYF
TRBJ2-7 | NA | few | TRBV6-2/TRBV6-3 | TGTGCCAGCAGTTACCCCTCCTACGAGCAGTACTTC | CASSYPSYEQYF
TRBJ1-5 | TRBD1 | NA | TRBV12-3/TRBV12-4 | TGTGCCAGCAGTTTAGCACAGGGGAATCAGCCCCAGCATTTT | CASSLAQGNQPQHF
TRBJ2-5 | NA | NA | TRBV7-2 | TGTGCCAGCAGCCCGGGCAGGGATGAGACCCAGTACTTC | CASSPGRDETQYF
TRBJ2-7 | NA | NA | TRBV25-1 | TGTGCCAGCAGTGATGGCCAGGGAGGTTTCTACGAGCAGTACTTC | CASSDGQGGFYEQYF
TRBJ1-2 | NA | once | TRBV4-1 | TGCGCCAGCAGCCAAGGGGCGCATATCCTTAGAGGGGGCTACACCTTC | CASSQGAHILRGGYTF
TRBJ2-1 | NA | few | TRBV29-1 | TGCAGCGTTGTGAGCGGACTCAACCCAAATGAGCAGTTCTTC | CSVVSGLNPNEQFF
TRBJ2-5 | NA | NA | TRBV28 | TGTGCCAGCAGCTCCAGGAGGTCAGAGACCCAGTACTTC | CASSSRRSETQYF
TRBJ2-3 | NA | once | TRBV10-3 | TGCGCTGGAGGGTTAGGCGCAGATACGCAGTATTTT | CAGGLGADTQYF
TRBJ2-5 | TRBD2 | NA | TRBV6-1 | TGTGCCAGCTCAAGCCCACTAGCGGGGAGGTTCGAGACCCAGTACTTC | CASSSPLAGRFETQYF
TRBJ2-5 | NA | NA | TRBV6-6 | TGTGCCAGCAGCCCCGGTGGGGGAGGTGGAGAGACCCAGTACTTC | CASSPGGGGGETQYF
TRBJ1-1 | TRBD1 | NA | TRBV4-1 | TGCGCCAGCAGCTACAGGGGACTCGCTTTCTTT | CASSYRGLAFF
TRBJ1-5 | NA | NA | TRBV27 | TGTGCCAGCAGTCGAGGGACCTTGCCGGGTTGGGTGATCAATCAGCCCCAGCATTTT | CASSRGTLPGWVINQPQHF
TRBJ2-7 | NA | NA | TRBV10-3 | TGTGCCATCACCCTAGCTGAGACCTACGAGCAGTACTTC | CAITLAETYEQYF
TRBJ1-2 | NA | NA | TRBV7-2 | TGTGCCAGCAGCTTAAATGCCTTCGAGGGGGGCTACACCTTC | CASSLNAFEGGYTF
TRBJ2-1 | NA | NA | TRBV5-5 | TGTGCCAGCAGCTTGGCCCCAACTAGCATCAATGAGCAGTTCTTC | CASSLAPTSINEQFF
TRBJ1-1 | NA | few | TRBV20-1 | TGCAGTGCTAGAGGGGGTTCGAACACTGAAGCTTTCTTT | CSARGGSNTEAFF
TRBJ1-4 | TRBD1 | few | TRBV2 | TGTGCCAGCAGCGGGGACAGGGACGAAAAACTGTTTTTT | CASSGDRDEKLFF
TRBJ2-7 | NA | NA | TRBV5-6 | TGTGCCAGCAGCACCGGACGGCTCTACGAGCAGTACTTC | CASSTGRLYEQYF
TRBJ2-1 | TRBD2 | NA | TRBV4-1 | TGCGCCAGCAGCCATCGGACTAGCCCCTACAATGAGCAGTTCTTC | CASSHRTSPYNEQFF
TRBJ1-6 | NA | NA | TRBV12-3/TRBV12-4 | TGTGCCAGCAGTTTAGATCAGGGGTCACCCCTCCACTTT | CASSLDQGSPLHF
TRBJ1-1 | NA | NA | TRBV5-1 | TGCGCCAGCAGCTTGTACGAGAACACTGAAGCTTTCTTT | CASSLYENTEAFF
TRBJ1-1 | NA | NA | TRBV5-1 | TGCGCCAGCAGCATACTCAGCTTGAACACTGAAGCTTTCTTT | CASSILSLNTEAFF
TRBJ2-7 | NA | NA | TRBV12-3/TRBV12-4 | TGTGCCAGCAGTCCTTGGCTTGGGCAGGGTGGCTACGAGCAGTACTTC | CASSPWLGQGGYEQYF
TRBJ1-6 | NA | NA | TRBV20-1 | TGCAGTGCTAGTGCGGCAGTCGATTCACCCCTCCACTTT | CSASAAVDSPLHF
TRBJ2-7 | TRBD2 | few | TRBV3-1 | TGTGCCAGCAGCCAAGCGGGGACTAGCGACGAGCAGTACTTC | CASSQAGTSDEQYF
TRBJ2-5 | TRBD1 | NA | TRBV5-1 | TGCGCCAGCAGCCCGACAGGGGGCTTGAAGACCCAGTACTTC | CASSPTGGLKTQYF
TRBJ2-1 | NA | NA | TRBV5-1 | TGCGCCAGCAGCTTGTCCACAAACAATGAGCAGTTCTTC | CASSLSTNNEQFF
TRBJ2-7 | NA | few | TRBV12-3/TRBV12-4 | TGTGCCAGCAGTTTACGACCAGCCTACGAGCAGTACTTC | CASSLRPAYEQYF